A selection of T cell receptor beta chains follows, all from one sample in a study of T-cell reconstitution after alpha-beta-depleted transplantation in children. TCRdb re-derived calls from the PCR reads in MiXCR, one entry per CDR3 protein. The sample includes over 150,000 distinct CDR3 sequences, under 8.5% seen only once; the top ten take approximately 6%. The sequences come from PBMCs, collected before TCRalphabeta/CD19-depleted stem cell transplant. The receptors derive from a boy aged 2 to 9 with acute lymphoblastic leukemia, due to receive a stem cell transplant. Each CDR3 is given with its conserved first and last residue. A D gene is named only where the DNA matches it firmly. For some rows the clone size is stated as once, few or many, or as a class when expanded; others skip it.

d_gene	v_gene	abundance	j_gene	CDR3nt	CDR3aa
TRBD2	TRBV10-3	many	TRBJ2-1	TGTGCCATCAGTCTTGGACTAGCGGGGAACAATGAGCAGTTCTTC	CAISLGLAGNNEQFF
TRBD1	TRBV7-9	few	TRBJ1-1	TGTGCCACCAGACAGGGGTACGAGAACACTGAAGCTTTCTTT	CATRQGYENTEAFF
TRBD1	TRBV13	many	TRBJ1-1	TGTGCCAGCAGCGCGTCAGGGACAGGGGAGAGCACTGAAGCTTTCTTT	CASSASGTGESTEAFF
.	TRBV14	many	TRBJ1-4	TGTGCCAGCAGCCGGCTGCATGCAACTAATGAAAAACTGTTTTTT	CASSRLHATNEKLFF
.	TRBV10-3	.	TRBJ1-5	TGTGCCACCGGCGAAAAGGATAATCAGCCCCAGCATTTT	CATGEKDNQPQHF
TRBD1	TRBV20-1	many	TRBJ2-3	TGCAGTGCCCAGGGGGAAGGCACAGATACGCAGTATTTT	CSAQGEGTDTQYF
.	TRBV3-1	few	TRBJ1-2	TGTGCCAGCAGCCAAGATGGGACTGTTGGCTACACCTTC	CASSQDGTVGYTF
.	TRBV12-3/TRBV12-4	many	TRBJ2-3	TGTGCCAGCAGTTGGGCAGGGGCCACAGATACGCAGTATTTT	CASSWAGATDTQYF
TRBD1	TRBV12-3/TRBV12-4	many	TRBJ1-3	TGTGCCAGCAGTTTGGACAGGAAAAGGAACACCATATATTTT	CASSLDRKRNTIYF
.	TRBV18	.	TRBJ2-2	TGTGCCAGCTCACCGGGCCGTGGCGGGGAGCTGTTTTTT	CASSPGRGGELFF
.	TRBV19	few	TRBJ1-1	TGTGCCAGTAAAGTTGGGTTTGACAGATCGAACACTGAAGCTTTCTTT	CASKVGFDRSNTEAFF
TRBD2	TRBV5-5	many	TRBJ2-1	TGTGCCAGCAGCGGCCTTTCGGGACTAGCGGGAGGAGAGCAGTTCTTC	CASSGLSGLAGGEQFF
TRBD1	TRBV12-3/TRBV12-4	many	TRBJ2-2	TGTGCCAGCAGTCCGCCGGGACAGGTCACCGGGGAGCTGTTTTTT	CASSPPGQVTGELFF
.	TRBV7-9	many	TRBJ2-5	TGTGCCAGCAGCTTTCCCAGGGACCGAGAGACCCAGTACTTC	CASSFPRDRETQYF
.	TRBV27	few	TRBJ1-1	TGTGCCAGCAGTATGGGCGCTGGGGATACTGAAGCTTTCTTT	CASSMGAGDTEAFF
.	TRBV7-3	many	TRBJ2-5	TGTGCCAGCAGCTTAAATTCACAAGAGACCCAGTACTTC	CASSLNSQETQYF
TRBD2	TRBV7-8	.	TRBJ2-3	TGTGCCAGCAGCTTAGCGGCTAGCGGGCGCACAGATACGCAGTATTTT	CASSLAASGRTDTQYF
TRBD1	TRBV7-6	few	TRBJ1-3	TGTGCCAGCAGCCCGGGATTGACAGGGGCTGGAAACACCATATATTTT	CASSPGLTGAGNTIYF
TRBD1	TRBV20-1	many	TRBJ2-2	TGCAGTGCAAGACAGGGGAGGTCCGGGGAGCTGTTTTTT	CSARQGRSGELFF
TRBD2	TRBV12-3/TRBV12-4	many	TRBJ2-1	TGTGCCAGCAGCGGGACTAGCTCCTACAATGAGCAGTTCTTC	CASSGTSSYNEQFF
TRBD1	TRBV5-1	few	TRBJ2-5	TGCGCCAGCAGCTTGGGGACAGGTGTAGTTGAGACCCAGTACTTC	CASSLGTGVVETQYF
.	TRBV29-1	few	TRBJ1-1	TGCAGCGTTCACATTCTGGGCCTTGAAGCTTTCTTT	CSVHILGLEAFF
.	TRBV3-1	.	TRBJ1-2	TGTGCCAGCAGCCGAGAAGGGGGATTTGGCTACACCTTC	CASSREGGFGYTF
TRBD1	TRBV6-2/TRBV6-3	many	TRBJ1-1	TGTGCCAGCAGACAAACGGACAGGACCCACACTGAAGCTTTCTTT	CASRQTDRTHTEAFF
.	TRBV28	many	TRBJ2-7	TGTGCCAGCAGTTTTGCTGAGTCCTACGAGCAGTACTTC	CASSFAESYEQYF
.	TRBV28	many	TRBJ1-3	TGTGCCAGCGGATCGGAACAGGGAGGTGGAAACACCATATATTTT	CASGSEQGGGNTIYF
TRBD2	TRBV20-1	.	TRBJ2-7	TGCAGTGCTAGAGACCCCACTAGCGTCTACGAGCAGTACTTC	CSARDPTSVYEQYF
TRBD1	TRBV7-2	few	TRBJ1-5	TGTGCCAGCAGCAGAACGGGACAGGGCAATCAGCCCCAGCATTTT	CASSRTGQGNQPQHF
.	TRBV30	few	TRBJ2-4	TGTGCCTGGAGGGGGCTAGGGAACATTCAGTACTTC	CAWRGLGNIQYF
.	TRBV3-1	.	TRBJ1-1	TGTGCCAGCAGCCAAGGACAAACCGTCGCTGAAGCTTTCTTT	CASSQGQTVAEAFF
.	TRBV12-3/TRBV12-4	few	TRBJ1-1	TGTGCCAGCAGTTTCCCCCATGGGAACACTGAAGCTTTCTTT	CASSFPHGNTEAFF
TRBD1	TRBV28	many	TRBJ2-5	TGTGCCAGCAGTGGACAGGCGACAGGGGAGACCCAGTACTTC	CASSGQATGETQYF
.	TRBV20-1	many	TRBJ1-2	TGCAGTGCTAGATGGGCAGCGGATGGCTACACCTTC	CSARWAADGYTF
.	TRBV4-3	many	TRBJ2-5	TGCGCCAGCAGCCAAGGATTGGGGGCTCGAGAGACCCAGTACTTC	CASSQGLGARETQYF
.	TRBV30	.	TRBJ1-5	TGTGCCTGGAGTGTATCAGTTAACCAGCCCCAGCATTTT	CAWSVSVNQPQHF
TRBD2	TRBV12-3/TRBV12-4	.	TRBJ2-3	TGTGCCTTCAGTTTTCTTAGCGGGAGGGCCGGTTTCCCAGATACGCAGTATTTT	CAFSFLSGRAGFPDTQYF
.	TRBV5-2	.	TRBJ2-5	TGTGCCATGAGGACTGACCCGATGGAGACCCAGTACTTC	CAMRTDPMETQYF
TRBD1	TRBV5-6	few	TRBJ2-1	TGTGCCAGCTACCGACAGGGCGGTAGTGATGAGCAGTTCTTC	CASYRQGGSDEQFF
TRBD1	TRBV7-2	many	TRBJ1-5	TGTGCCAGCAGCCCGGGGACAGCCAGGGGTCAGCCCCAGCATTTT	CASSPGTARGQPQHF
TRBD1	TRBV19	.	TRBJ1-1	TGTGCCAGTAGCTCCGGGACAGAAGTTGAAGCTTTCTTT	CASSSGTEVEAFF
.	TRBV6-2/TRBV6-3	many	TRBJ1-5	TGTGCCAGCAGCCCCGACAGCATCAATCAGCCCCAGCATTTT	CASSPDSINQPQHF
.	TRBV7-2	many	TRBJ2-7	TGTGCCAGCAGCCGGGACCCCCAGGCCTACGAGCAGTACTTC	CASSRDPQAYEQYF
.	TRBV30	many	TRBJ2-7	TGTGCCTGGAGTGTACTGTCCGGTCAGGGGATCAACGAGCAGTACTTC	CAWSVLSGQGINEQYF
.	TRBV10-1	few	TRBJ1-5	TGCGCCAGCGCTAAGGACGGCAATCAGCCCCAGCATTTT	CASAKDGNQPQHF
TRBD2	TRBV9	many	TRBJ2-3	TGTGCCAGCAGCGTACCCCGGGGGACTAGCGGAGGCACAGATACGCAGTATTTT	CASSVPRGTSGGTDTQYF
.	TRBV6-1	few	TRBJ1-4	TGTGCCAGCAGCTCCGGTGGCGGGCGTAATGAAAAACTGTTTTTT	CASSSGGGRNEKLFF
.	TRBV12-3/TRBV12-4	many	TRBJ2-7	TGTGCCAGCAGCCCAAGGCACGAGCAGTACTTC	CASSPRHEQYF
TRBD1	TRBV28	.	TRBJ2-1	TGTGCCAGCAGTAGGGACAGGGGGCTAATATATGAGCAGTTCTTC	CASSRDRGLIYEQFF
.	TRBV30	once	TRBJ2-1	TGTGCCTGGGGAGCGGGCAGCTCCTACAATGAGCAGTTCTTC	CAWGAGSSYNEQFF
TRBD2	TRBV7-2	many	TRBJ2-2	TGTGCCAGCAGCTTGCGGGAGGCCCGCCGGAACACCGGGGAGCTGTTTTTT	CASSLREARRNTGELFF
TRBD1	TRBV9	many	TRBJ2-5	TGTGCCAGCAGCGACTACAGGGGAGAGACCCAGTACTTC	CASSDYRGETQYF
.	TRBV7-9	many	TRBJ2-1	TGTGCCAGCAGCTTAGTGGTTCACGAGCAGTTCTTC	CASSLVVHEQFF